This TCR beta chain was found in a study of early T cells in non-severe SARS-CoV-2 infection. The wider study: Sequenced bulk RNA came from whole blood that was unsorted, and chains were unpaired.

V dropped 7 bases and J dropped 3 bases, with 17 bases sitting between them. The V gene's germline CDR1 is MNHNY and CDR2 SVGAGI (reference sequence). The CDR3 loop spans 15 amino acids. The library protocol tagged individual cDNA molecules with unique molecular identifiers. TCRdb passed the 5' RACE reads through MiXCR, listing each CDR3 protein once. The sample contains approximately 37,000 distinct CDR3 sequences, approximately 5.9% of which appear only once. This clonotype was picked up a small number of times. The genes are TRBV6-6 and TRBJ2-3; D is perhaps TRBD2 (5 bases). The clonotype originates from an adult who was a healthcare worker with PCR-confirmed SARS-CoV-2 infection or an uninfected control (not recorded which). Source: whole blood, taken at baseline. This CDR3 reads CASTDGSSPTDTQYF. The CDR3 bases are TGTGCCAGCACCGACGGGTCTAGCCCTACAGATACGCAGTATTTT.